Sequencing of this T cell receptor beta chain was carried out in a study of blood T cell repertoires in COVID-19. Study-wide context: PBMCs, B-cell-depleted T cells, or T cells were the source of the cDNA or gDNA that made up the material.

In the original analysis: Amplification with reference gene primers provided the estimates of nucleated cell counts. TCRdb keeps only in-frame clones here, not all; method: immunoSEQ multiplex PCR. Clone size and the V and J calls come from that table; the DNA yielded D and trimming. The sample yields 97,000 or so clones, approximately 82% seen once. Germline-derived CDR1 and CDR2 are SGHNT and YYREEE (reference sequence). V lost 0 bases to trimming and J lost 8 bases; unmatched junction nucleotides: 4. The CDR3 runs 14 residues. This chain uses TRBV5-4 with TRBJ2-1, with 8 bases that match TRBD2. Sequences were obtained from peripheral blood. The sequence was collected from a man between 65 and 85 years old with acute or convalescent COVID-19. The CDR3 DNA follows: TGTGCCAGCAGCTTGGTCCTAGCGGGCGATGAGCAGTTCTTC. Residues: CASSLVLAGDEQFF. The whole variable domain, filled in from reference TRBV5-4 and TRBJ2-1, reads ETGVTQSPTHLIKTRGQQVTLRCSSQSGHNTVSWYQQALGQGPQFIFQYYREEENGRGNFPPRFSGLQFPNYSSELNVNALELDDSALYLCASSLVLAGDEQFFGPGTRLTVL.